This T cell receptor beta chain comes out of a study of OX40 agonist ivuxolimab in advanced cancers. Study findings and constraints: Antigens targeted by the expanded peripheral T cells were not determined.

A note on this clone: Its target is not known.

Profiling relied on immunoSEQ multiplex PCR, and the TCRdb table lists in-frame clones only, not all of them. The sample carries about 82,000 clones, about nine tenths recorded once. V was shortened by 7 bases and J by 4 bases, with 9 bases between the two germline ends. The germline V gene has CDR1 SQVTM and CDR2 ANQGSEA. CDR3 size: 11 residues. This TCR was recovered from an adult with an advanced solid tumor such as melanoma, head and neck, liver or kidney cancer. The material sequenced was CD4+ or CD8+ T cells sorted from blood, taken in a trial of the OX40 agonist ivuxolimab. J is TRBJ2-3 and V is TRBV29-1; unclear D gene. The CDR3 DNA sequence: TGCAGCGCCGTGAGTCCAGATACGCAGTATTTT. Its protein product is CSAVSPDTQYF.